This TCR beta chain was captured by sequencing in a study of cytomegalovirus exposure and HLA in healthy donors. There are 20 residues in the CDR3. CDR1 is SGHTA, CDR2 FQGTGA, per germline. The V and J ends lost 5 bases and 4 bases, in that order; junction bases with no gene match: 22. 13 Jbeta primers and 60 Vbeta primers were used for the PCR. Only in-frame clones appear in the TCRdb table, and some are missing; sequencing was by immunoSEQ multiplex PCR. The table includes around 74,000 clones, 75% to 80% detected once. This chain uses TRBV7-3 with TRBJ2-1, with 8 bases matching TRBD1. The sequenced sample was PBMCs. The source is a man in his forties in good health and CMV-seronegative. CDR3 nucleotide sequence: TGTGCCAGCAGCCGCCAAGGTGCGAAGACAGGGGTGGGGTTTTACAATGAGCAGTTCTTC. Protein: CASSRQGAKTGVGFYNEQFF. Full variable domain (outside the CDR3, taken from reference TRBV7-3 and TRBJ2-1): GAGVSQTPSNKVTEKGKYVELRCDPISGHTALYWYRQSLGQGPEFLIYFQGTGAADDSGLPNDRFFAVRPEGSVSTLKIQRTERGDSAVYLCASSRQGAKTGVGFYNEQFFGPGTRLTVL.